This T cell receptor beta chain was sequenced during a study of shared clonotypes between healthy human individuals. General study results and limits: Rarefaction gave evidence that sorted-subset sequencing remained incomplete despite large depth. Few donors limited the genetic and exposure-history diversity represented.

The run depth of the assay was deep. Assay used: immunoSEQ multiplex PCR; TCRdb lists only in-frame clones, some missing. The table lists around 510,000 clones, roughly 95% of them singletons, with nearly 0.065% in the top ten. The CDR3 is made up of 15 amino acids. Germline values: CDR1 KGHSH, CDR2 LQKENI. V shed 2 bases and J shed 2 bases, with 7 bases lying between them. On this clone itself: Its antigen remains unknown.

The sequencing sample was made of naive CD4+ T cells sorted from blood. Subset in this sample: CD45RA+ positively selected. The chain employs TRBV18 and TRBJ2-6; D possibly corresponds to TRBD1 (6 bases). This TCR came from a woman aged 30 to 39 in good health. The CDR3 loop reads CASSPKGAGANVLTF. The DNA for the CDR3 is TGTGCCAGCTCACCAAAGGGGGCTGGGGCCAACGTCCTGACTTTC.